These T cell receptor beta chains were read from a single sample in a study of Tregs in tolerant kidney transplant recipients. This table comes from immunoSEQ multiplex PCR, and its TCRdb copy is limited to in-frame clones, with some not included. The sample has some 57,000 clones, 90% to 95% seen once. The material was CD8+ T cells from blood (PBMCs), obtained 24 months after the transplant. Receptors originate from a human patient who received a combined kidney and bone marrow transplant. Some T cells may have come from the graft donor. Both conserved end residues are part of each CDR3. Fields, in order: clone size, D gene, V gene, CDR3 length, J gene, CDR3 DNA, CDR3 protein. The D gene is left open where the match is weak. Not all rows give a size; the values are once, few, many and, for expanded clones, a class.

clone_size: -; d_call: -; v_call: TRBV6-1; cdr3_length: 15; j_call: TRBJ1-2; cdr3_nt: TGTGCCAGCAGTGAAGCACACAGCTTATCCTATGGCTACACCTTC; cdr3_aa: CASSEAHSLSYGYTF
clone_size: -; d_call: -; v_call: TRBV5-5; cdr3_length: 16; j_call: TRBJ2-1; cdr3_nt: TGTGCCAGCAGCTTTCACCCGGGGGTTCGTATATTTGAGCAGTTCTTC; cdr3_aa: CASSFHPGVRIFEQFF
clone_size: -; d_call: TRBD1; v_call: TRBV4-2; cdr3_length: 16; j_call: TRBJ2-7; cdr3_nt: TGTGCCAGCAGCCAATCGAAGGCAGGGGGCCGCTACGAGCAGTACTTC; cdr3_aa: CASSQSKAGGRYEQYF
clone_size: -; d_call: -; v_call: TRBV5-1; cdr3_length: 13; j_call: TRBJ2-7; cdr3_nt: TGCGCCAGCACATCGACAGCAGCCTACGAGCAGTACTTC; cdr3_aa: CASTSTAAYEQYF
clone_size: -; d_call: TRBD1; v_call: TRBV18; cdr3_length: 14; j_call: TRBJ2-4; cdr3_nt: TGTGCCAGCTCACCTCCGGGACAGGGGAGCATTCAGTACTTC; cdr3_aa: CASSPPGQGSIQYF
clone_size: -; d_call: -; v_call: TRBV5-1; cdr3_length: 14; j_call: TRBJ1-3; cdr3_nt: TGCGCCAGCAGCTTGGACAGGACGGGAAACACCATATATTTT; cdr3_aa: CASSLDRTGNTIYF
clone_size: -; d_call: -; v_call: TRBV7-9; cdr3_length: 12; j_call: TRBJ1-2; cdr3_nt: TGTGCCAGCAGCTCCAACAGGGTTGGCTACACCTTC; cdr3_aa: CASSSNRVGYTF
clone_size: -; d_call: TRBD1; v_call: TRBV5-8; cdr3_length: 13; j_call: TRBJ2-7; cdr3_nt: TGTGCCAGCAGCATGGACAGGGGATACGAGCAGTACTTC; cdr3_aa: CASSMDRGYEQYF
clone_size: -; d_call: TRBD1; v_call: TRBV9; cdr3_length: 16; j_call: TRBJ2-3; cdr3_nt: TGTGCCAGCAGCGTAGAGGGACAGGGAGACACAGATACGCAGTATTTT; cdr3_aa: CASSVEGQGDTDTQYF
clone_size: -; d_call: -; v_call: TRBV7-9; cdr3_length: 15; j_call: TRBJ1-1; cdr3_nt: TGTGCCAGCAGCTTCATGGAAGGGGTGAACACTGAAGCTTTCTTT; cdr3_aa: CASSFMEGVNTEAFF
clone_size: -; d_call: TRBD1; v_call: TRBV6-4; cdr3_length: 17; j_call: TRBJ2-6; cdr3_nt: TGTGCCAGCAGTCTCGGGACAGGGGGCTCTGGGGCCAACGTCCTGACTTTC; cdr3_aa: CASSLGTGGSGANVLTF
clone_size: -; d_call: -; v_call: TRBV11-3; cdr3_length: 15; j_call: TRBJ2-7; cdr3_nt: TGTGCCAGCAGCCCACGGGTAGCGGAGCCCTACGAGCAGTACTTC; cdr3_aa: CASSPRVAEPYEQYF
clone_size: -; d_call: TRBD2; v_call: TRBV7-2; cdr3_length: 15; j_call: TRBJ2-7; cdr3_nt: TGTGCCAGCAGCTTAAGGGACTATAGCCCCTACGAGCAGTACTTC; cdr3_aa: CASSLRDYSPYEQYF
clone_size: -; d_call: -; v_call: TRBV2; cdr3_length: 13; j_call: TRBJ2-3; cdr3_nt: TGTGCCAGCAGTGACCCCTTTGCAGATACGCAGTATTTT; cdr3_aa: CASSDPFADTQYF
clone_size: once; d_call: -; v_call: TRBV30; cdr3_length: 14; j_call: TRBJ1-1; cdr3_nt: TGTGCCTGGATCCTCAGGGGATTGAACACTGAAGCTTTCTTT; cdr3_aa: CAWILRGLNTEAFF
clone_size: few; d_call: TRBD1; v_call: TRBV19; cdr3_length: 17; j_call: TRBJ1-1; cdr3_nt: TGTGCCAGTAGTATAGATGGTGGGACAGGGGTGAACACTGAAGCTTTCTTT; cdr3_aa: CASSIDGGTGVNTEAFF
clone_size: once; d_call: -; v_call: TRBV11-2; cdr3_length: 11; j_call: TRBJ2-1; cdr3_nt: TGTGCCGCAGGCTACCACAATGAGCAGTTCTTC; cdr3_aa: CAAGYHNEQFF
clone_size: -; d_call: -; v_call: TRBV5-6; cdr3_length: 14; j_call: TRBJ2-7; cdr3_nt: TGTGCCAGCAGCTTGGATGGGTCCGACTCCGAGCAGTACTTC; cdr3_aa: CASSLDGSDSEQYF
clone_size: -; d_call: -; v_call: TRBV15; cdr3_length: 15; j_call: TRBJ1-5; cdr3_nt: TGTGCCACCAGCAGAGATCGGGGTAGGAATCAGCCCCAGCATTTT; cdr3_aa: CATSRDRGRNQPQHF
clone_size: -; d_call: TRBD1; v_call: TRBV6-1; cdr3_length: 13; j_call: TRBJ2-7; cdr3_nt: TGTGCCGGGGGGACAGGGGGTACCTACGAGCAGTACTTC; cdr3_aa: CAGGTGGTYEQYF
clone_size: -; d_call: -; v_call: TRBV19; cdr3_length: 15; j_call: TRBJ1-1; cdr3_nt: TGTGCCGGCAAACCGGGACACCACATGAACACTGAAGCTTTCTTT; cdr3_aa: CAGKPGHHMNTEAFF
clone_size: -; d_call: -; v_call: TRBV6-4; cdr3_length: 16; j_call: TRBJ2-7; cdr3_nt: TGTGCCAGCAATGTCCCAGTCGGCAGGGCGGTCCACGAGCAGTACTTC; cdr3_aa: CASNVPVGRAVHEQYF
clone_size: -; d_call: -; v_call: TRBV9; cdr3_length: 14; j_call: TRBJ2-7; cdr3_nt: TGTGCCAGCAGCGGAACTAGCACCGCCTACGAGCAGTACTTC; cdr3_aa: CASSGTSTAYEQYF
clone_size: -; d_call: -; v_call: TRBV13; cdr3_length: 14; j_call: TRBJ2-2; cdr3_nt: TGTGCCAGCAGCCCTAGGGTTGGAGGGCAGGAGCTGTTTTTT; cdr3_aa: CASSPRVGGQELFF
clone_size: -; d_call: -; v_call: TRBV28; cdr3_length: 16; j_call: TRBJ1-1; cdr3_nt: TGTGCCAGCAGTCCAGGGAGGAGACGAATGAACACTGAAGCTTTCTTT; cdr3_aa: CASSPGRRRMNTEAFF
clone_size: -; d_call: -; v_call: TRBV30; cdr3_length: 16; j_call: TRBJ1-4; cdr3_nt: TGTGCCTGGAGTGCGTCCCAGGGCCCATTTCATGAAAAACTGTTTTTT; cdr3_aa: CAWSASQGPFHEKLFF
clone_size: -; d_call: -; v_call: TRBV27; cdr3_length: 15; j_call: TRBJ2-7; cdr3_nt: TGTGCCAGCAGTGTCTATAGCGGAGGGGCCTACGAGCAGTACTTC; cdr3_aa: CASSVYSGGAYEQYF
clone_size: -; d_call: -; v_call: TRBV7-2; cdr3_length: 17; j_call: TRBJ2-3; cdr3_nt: TGTGCCAGCAGCCCATTAGCAGGGGGGAGTAGCACAGATACGCAGTATTTT; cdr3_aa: CASSPLAGGSSTDTQYF
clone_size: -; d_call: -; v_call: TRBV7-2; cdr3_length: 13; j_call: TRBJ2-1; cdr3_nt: TGTGCCAGCCGGGGAAACCCATACAATGAGCAGTTCTTC; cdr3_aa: CASRGNPYNEQFF
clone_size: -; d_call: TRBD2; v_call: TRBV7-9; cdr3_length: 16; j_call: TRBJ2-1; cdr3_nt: TGTGCCAGCAGCTCGAGCGGGAGGGTCGCCTACAATGAGCAGTTCTTC; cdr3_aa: CASSSSGRVAYNEQFF
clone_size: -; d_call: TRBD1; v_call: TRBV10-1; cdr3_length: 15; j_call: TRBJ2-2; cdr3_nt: TGCGCCATCGACAGGGATAGAATGAACACCGGGGAGCTGTTTTTT; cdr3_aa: CAIDRDRMNTGELFF
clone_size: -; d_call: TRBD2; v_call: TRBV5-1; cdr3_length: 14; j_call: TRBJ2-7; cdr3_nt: TGCGCCAGCAGCCCGGGACTAGATGGTTACGAGCAGTACTTC; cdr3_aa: CASSPGLDGYEQYF
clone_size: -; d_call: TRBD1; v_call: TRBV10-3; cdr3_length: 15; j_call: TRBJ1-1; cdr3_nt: TGTGCCATCAGTCCCGGGACAGGGGACAACACTGAAGCTTTCTTT; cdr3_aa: CAISPGTGDNTEAFF
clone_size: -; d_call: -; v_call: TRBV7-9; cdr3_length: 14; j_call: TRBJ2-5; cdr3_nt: TGTGCCAGCAGCTTAACCCGGGGTCAGGAGACCCAGTACTTC; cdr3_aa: CASSLTRGQETQYF
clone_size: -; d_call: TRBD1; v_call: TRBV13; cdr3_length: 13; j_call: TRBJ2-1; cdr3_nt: TGTGCCAGCAGCCAGACAGGGTCGTACGAGCAGTTCTTC; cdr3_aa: CASSQTGSYEQFF
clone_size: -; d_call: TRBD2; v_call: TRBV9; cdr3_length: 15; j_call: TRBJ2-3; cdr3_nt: TGTGCCAGCAGCCTGGCGGCTAGCGGGGGAGATACGCAGTATTTT; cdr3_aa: CASSLAASGGDTQYF
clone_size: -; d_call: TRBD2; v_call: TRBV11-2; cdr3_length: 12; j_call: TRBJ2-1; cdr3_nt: TGTGCCAGCAGCCCGACTAGCCGTGAGCAGTTCTTC; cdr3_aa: CASSPTSREQFF
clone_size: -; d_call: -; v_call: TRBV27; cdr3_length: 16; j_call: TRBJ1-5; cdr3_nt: TGTGCCAGCAGTTTACAGGTACGGGATTTCAATCAGCCCCAGCATTTT; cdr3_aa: CASSLQVRDFNQPQHF
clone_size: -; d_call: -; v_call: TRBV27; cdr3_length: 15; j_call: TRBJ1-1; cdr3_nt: TGTGCCAGCAGTCCTTGGGCGGGGGGGAACACTGAAGCTTTCTTT; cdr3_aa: CASSPWAGGNTEAFF
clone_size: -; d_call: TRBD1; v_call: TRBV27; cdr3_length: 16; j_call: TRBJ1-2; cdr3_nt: TGTGCCAGCAGCGTCACAGGGGCCAGATCGTTAGATGGCTACACCTTC; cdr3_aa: CASSVTGARSLDGYTF
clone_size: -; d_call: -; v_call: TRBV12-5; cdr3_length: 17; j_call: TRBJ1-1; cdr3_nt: TGTGCTAGTGGCAGTGTTGGGACGGGACAAATGAACACTGAAGCTTTCTTT; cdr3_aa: CASGSVGTGQMNTEAFF
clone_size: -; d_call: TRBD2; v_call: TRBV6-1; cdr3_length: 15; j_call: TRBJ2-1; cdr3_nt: TGTGCCAGCAGCATAGGACTAGCGGGGGGCAATGAGCAGTTCTTC; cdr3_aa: CASSIGLAGGNEQFF
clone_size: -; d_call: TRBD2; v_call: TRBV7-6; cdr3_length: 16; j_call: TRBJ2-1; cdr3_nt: TGTGCCAGCAGGGGTGGGGGGGATCGCTATTACAATGAGCAGTTCTTC; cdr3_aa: CASRGGGDRYYNEQFF
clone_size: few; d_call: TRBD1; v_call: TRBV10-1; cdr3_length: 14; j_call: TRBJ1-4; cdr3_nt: TGCGCCAGCAGTGAAAAACAGGGGAGGGAAAAACTGTTTTTT; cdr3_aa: CASSEKQGREKLFF
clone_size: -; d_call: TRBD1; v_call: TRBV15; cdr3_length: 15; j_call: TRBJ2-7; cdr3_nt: TGTGCCACCAGAGAGAACAGGGGGCTAATATACGAGCAGTACTTC; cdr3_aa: CATRENRGLIYEQYF
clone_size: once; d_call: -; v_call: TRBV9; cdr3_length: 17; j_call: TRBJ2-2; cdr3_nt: TGTGCCAGCAGCCTCTCCGGGACACTTTCGAACACCGGGGAGCTGTTTTTT; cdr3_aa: CASSLSGTLSNTGELFF
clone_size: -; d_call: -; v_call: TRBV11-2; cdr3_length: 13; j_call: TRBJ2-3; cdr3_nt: TGTGCCAGCAGCTACAGGGCCACAGATACGCAGTATTTT; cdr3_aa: CASSYRATDTQYF
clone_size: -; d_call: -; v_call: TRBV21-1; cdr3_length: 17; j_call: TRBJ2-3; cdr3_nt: TGTGCCAGCAGCAAAGTTCCTAGCCGAACTAGCACAGATACGCAGTATTTT; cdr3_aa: CASSKVPSRTSTDTQYF
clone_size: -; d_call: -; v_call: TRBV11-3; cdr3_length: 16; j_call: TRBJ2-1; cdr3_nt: TGTGCCAGCAGCTTAGAGCACAGGGCCCGGGTTAATGAGCAGTTCTTC; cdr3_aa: CASSLEHRARVNEQFF
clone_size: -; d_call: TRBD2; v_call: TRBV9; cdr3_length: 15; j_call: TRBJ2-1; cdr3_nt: TGTGCCAGCAGCCCCCCGGGTAGCGGGAGATTTGAGCAGTTCTTC; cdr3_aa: CASSPPGSGRFEQFF
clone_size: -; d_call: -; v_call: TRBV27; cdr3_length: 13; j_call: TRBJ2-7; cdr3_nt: TGTGCCAGCAGTGCCGGACTACTCTACGAGCAGTACTTC; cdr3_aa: CASSAGLLYEQYF
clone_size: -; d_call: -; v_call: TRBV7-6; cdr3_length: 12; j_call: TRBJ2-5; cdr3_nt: TGTGCCAGCAGCGCGAACCAAGAGACCCAGTACTTC; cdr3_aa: CASSANQETQYF
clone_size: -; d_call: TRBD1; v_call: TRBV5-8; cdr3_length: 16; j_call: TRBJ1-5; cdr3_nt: TGTGCCAGCAGCGTGACAGGGAGAGGTTACGTATTGCCCCAGCATTTT; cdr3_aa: CASSVTGRGYVLPQHF
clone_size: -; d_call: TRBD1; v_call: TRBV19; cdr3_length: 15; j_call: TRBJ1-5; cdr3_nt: TGTGCCAGTAGTAACGACAGGGTGGGAAATCAGCCCCAGCATTTT; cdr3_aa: CASSNDRVGNQPQHF